The 5 T cell receptor beta chains below were found in one sample sequenced in a study of PD-1 blockade in classical Hodgkin lymphoma. This table comes from immunoSEQ multiplex PCR, and its TCRdb copy is limited to in-frame clones, with some not included. The table lists approximately 12,000 clones, roughly 89% of them singletons. Every patient experienced relapse after autologous stem cell transplantation, and brentuximab vedotin exposure varied. The material sequenced was peripheral blood mononuclear cells (PBMCs), taken at baseline. These receptor sequences come from a human donor with classical Hodgkin lymphoma.

This clone appeared a few times. This chain links TRBV5-1 with TRBJ2-1; possibly TRBD1 for D (6 bases). Germline CDR1 and CDR2: SGHRS and YFSETQ. The CDR3 consists of 18 residues. The V end lost 4 bases, the J end lost 4 bases, and 24 bases lay between the germline ends. The CDR3 is CASSRRHRALDNYNEQFF. In nucleotides, the CDR3 is TGCGCCAGCAGCCGACGGCACAGGGCACTAGACAATTACAATGAGCAGTTCTTC.

The chain uses TRBV11-3 and TRBJ2-2; D is ambiguous. The CDR3 totals 13 residues. The V gene's germline CDR1 is SGHNT and CDR2 YENEEA. The V end lost 5 bases, the J end lost 2 bases, and 6 bases lay between the germline ends. The CDR3 here is CASSPINTGELFF. DNA of the CDR3: TGTGCCAGCAGCCCCATAAACACCGGGGAGCTGTTTTTT.

The chain recombines TRBV5-6 with TRBJ1-1; no firm D call. The CDR3 has 13 residues. The germline V gene encodes CDR1 SGHDT and CDR2 YYEEEE. With 0 bases removed from V and 4 bases from J, the gap between germline ends came to 7 bases. For the CDR3, the DNA is TGTGCCAGCAGCTTGGGGGGAAGCACTGAAGCTTTCTTT. It yields the protein CASSLGGSTEAFF.

This clone showed up just a few times. This chain connects TRBV7-2 to TRBJ1-6, with 12 bases identical to TRBD1. Germline loops: CDR1 SGHTA, CDR2 FQGNSA. The CDR3 has 16 residues. Germline trimming cut 5 bases from V and 12 bases from J; bases unmatched to any gene: 11. Here the CDR3 DNA reads TGTGCCAGCAGCCCGACTGGGGGGACAGGGGGCTTACCCCTCCACTTT. Translated, it gives CASSPTGGTGGLPLHF.

The chain employs TRBV4-2 and TRBJ1-1; TRBD1 matches 7 bases. V lost 2 bases and J lost 5; bases outside the gene matches: 8. CDR1 and CDR2 (germline): LGHNA, YNFKEQ. The CDR3 is made up of 15 amino acids. In DNA form, the CDR3 reads TGTGCCAGCAGCCAACTCCGACAGGGAATGACTGAAGCTTTCTTT. Its protein is CASSQLRQGMTEAFF.